A selection of T cell receptor beta chains follows, all from one sample in a study of regulatory T cells in long-lasting Graves disease. TCRdb processed the multiplex PCR reads anew with MiXCR; each CDR3 protein has one entry. The table lists about 420,000 distinct CDR3 sequences, 15% to 20% of them singletons. The sample also formed part of further work on T cells in Graves' hyperthyroidism and ophthalmopathy.

The material sequenced was peripheral blood mononuclear cells (PBMCs), taken at new diagnosis, from a patient treated with antithyroid drugs. The receptors originated from a woman younger than 30 with Graves disease. Both conserved end residues are part of each CDR3. D genes are given only for firm matches. Clone size is given for some rows only: seen once, a few or many times, or a class if the clone is expanded.

v_gene: TRBV2; j_gene: TRBJ1-2; d_gene: NA; abundance: once; CDR3nt: TGTGCCAGCAGTGAAGACGGTAACTATGGCTACACCTTC; CDR3aa: CASSEDGNYGYTF
v_gene: TRBV12-3/TRBV12-4; j_gene: TRBJ1-4; d_gene: TRBD1; abundance: NA; CDR3nt: TGTGCCAGCAGTTCGGGACAGGGAGGGGTGGGGATTGAAAAACTGTTTTTT; CDR3aa: CASSSGQGGVGIEKLFF
v_gene: TRBV12-5; j_gene: TRBJ2-7; d_gene: NA; abundance: many; CDR3nt: TGTGCTAGTGGTTTGCCCTCCTCAGCCACGAGGGCCGAGCAGTACTTC; CDR3aa: CASGLPSSATRAEQYF
v_gene: TRBV30; j_gene: TRBJ1-1; d_gene: NA; abundance: many; CDR3nt: TGTGCCTGGGGGACGGAGAACACTGAAGCTTTCTTT; CDR3aa: CAWGTENTEAFF
v_gene: TRBV5-4; j_gene: TRBJ2-1; d_gene: TRBD1; abundance: NA; CDR3nt: TGTGCCAGCAGCTTATTGGGGGACAGGGGGGCCTACAATGAGCAGTTCTTC; CDR3aa: CASSLLGDRGAYNEQFF
v_gene: TRBV29-1; j_gene: TRBJ2-1; d_gene: NA; abundance: many; CDR3nt: TGCAGCGTTGAAGAGGTAGCGGCCTACAATGAGCAGTTCTTC; CDR3aa: CSVEEVAAYNEQFF
v_gene: TRBV7-2; j_gene: TRBJ2-3; d_gene: NA; abundance: many; CDR3nt: TGTGCCAGCAGCTTAGAAGCGAACACAGATACGCAGTATTTT; CDR3aa: CASSLEANTDTQYF
v_gene: TRBV11-1; j_gene: TRBJ1-4; d_gene: NA; abundance: few; CDR3nt: TGTGCCAGCAGCGTGGGGGGACCTAATGAAAAACTGTTTTTT; CDR3aa: CASSVGGPNEKLFF
v_gene: TRBV6-2/TRBV6-3; j_gene: TRBJ2-1; d_gene: TRBD1; abundance: few; CDR3nt: TGTGCCAGCAGTTACGGCAGGGGGTTTTACAATGAGCAGTTCTTC; CDR3aa: CASSYGRGFYNEQFF
v_gene: TRBV27; j_gene: TRBJ2-7; d_gene: NA; abundance: NA; CDR3nt: TGTGCCAGCAGTTTAAGCCCGAGTGGGGACGAGCAGTACTTC; CDR3aa: CASSLSPSGDEQYF
v_gene: TRBV12-3/TRBV12-4; j_gene: TRBJ2-7; d_gene: TRBD2; abundance: many; CDR3nt: TGTGCCAGCAGATCCGGGACTAGCGGCTCCTACGAGCAGTACTTC; CDR3aa: CASRSGTSGSYEQYF
v_gene: TRBV19; j_gene: TRBJ1-5; d_gene: NA; abundance: NA; CDR3nt: TGTGCCAGTAGTATAGATCGAGGGGGGGGCCTTCAGCCCCAGCATTTT; CDR3aa: CASSIDRGGGLQPQHF
v_gene: TRBV7-9; j_gene: TRBJ2-3; d_gene: NA; abundance: many; CDR3nt: TGTGCCAGCAGCCACAATATGGGCGGGAGCACAGATACGCAGTATTTT; CDR3aa: CASSHNMGGSTDTQYF
v_gene: TRBV4-3; j_gene: TRBJ1-4; d_gene: NA; abundance: NA; CDR3nt: TGCGCCAGCAGAAACCTCGGCGCAAATGAAAAACTGTTTTTT; CDR3aa: CASRNLGANEKLFF
v_gene: TRBV4-1; j_gene: TRBJ2-6; d_gene: NA; abundance: NA; CDR3nt: TGCGCCAGCAGCCAAGGGTTGGCTGGGGCCAACGTCCTGACTTTC; CDR3aa: CASSQGLAGANVLTF
v_gene: TRBV6-2/TRBV6-3; j_gene: TRBJ2-7; d_gene: TRBD2; abundance: NA; CDR3nt: TGTGCCAGCAGTTACAACCCACGATCTAGCGGGAGGTTCCACGAGCAGTACTTC; CDR3aa: CASSYNPRSSGRFHEQYF
v_gene: TRBV7-2; j_gene: TRBJ2-7; d_gene: NA; abundance: NA; CDR3nt: TGTGCCAGCAGTTTTGGATATCCCCCCTACGAGCAGTACTTC; CDR3aa: CASSFGYPPYEQYF
v_gene: TRBV6-5; j_gene: TRBJ2-7; d_gene: TRBD2; abundance: many; CDR3nt: TGTGCCAGCAGTTACTCGGGGCGGGAGGGCCAGCGGTACTTC; CDR3aa: CASSYSGREGQRYF
v_gene: TRBV27; j_gene: TRBJ2-7; d_gene: NA; abundance: many; CDR3nt: TGTGCCAGCAGTTTATCGGGCGGCGTCTACGAGCAGTACTTC; CDR3aa: CASSLSGGVYEQYF
v_gene: TRBV20-1; j_gene: TRBJ2-1; d_gene: NA; abundance: many; CDR3nt: TGCAGTGCTACCTCTTACCAAAACAAAGGGGATGAGCAGTTCTTC; CDR3aa: CSATSYQNKGDEQFF
v_gene: TRBV3-1; j_gene: TRBJ2-7; d_gene: TRBD1; abundance: few; CDR3nt: TGTGCCAGCAGCCCCTCGACAGGGGCTGGGGGAGACTACGAGCAGTACTTC; CDR3aa: CASSPSTGAGGDYEQYF
v_gene: TRBV20-1; j_gene: TRBJ2-3; d_gene: NA; abundance: NA; CDR3nt: TGCAGTGGTCAATTAGCAGCATCGTTCACAGATACGCAGTATTTT; CDR3aa: CSGQLAASFTDTQYF
v_gene: TRBV6-2/TRBV6-3; j_gene: TRBJ2-3; d_gene: NA; abundance: few; CDR3nt: TGTGCCAGCAGGTCGCGAGGCGTCGGAAGCGCGCGCAACACAGATACGCAGTATTTT; CDR3aa: CASRSRGVGSARNTDTQYF
v_gene: TRBV27; j_gene: TRBJ2-7; d_gene: NA; abundance: NA; CDR3nt: TGTGCCAGCAGTTTAGGAATAAAGGGTTACGAGCAGTACTTC; CDR3aa: CASSLGIKGYEQYF
v_gene: TRBV7-9; j_gene: TRBJ2-3; d_gene: NA; abundance: many; CDR3nt: TGTGCCAGCGATGAGGAAAGCACAGATACGCAGTATTTT; CDR3aa: CASDEESTDTQYF
v_gene: TRBV6-1; j_gene: TRBJ2-3; d_gene: NA; abundance: many; CDR3nt: TGTGCCAGCAGGAGTGACAGGACCACTTTTAGCGCAGATACGCAGTATTTT; CDR3aa: CASRSDRTTFSADTQYF
v_gene: TRBV12-3/TRBV12-4; j_gene: TRBJ1-2; d_gene: NA; abundance: many; CDR3nt: TGTGCCAGCAGTTTAAGCGTCAGAGTAACTACTAACTATGGCTACACCTTC; CDR3aa: CASSLSVRVTTNYGYTF
v_gene: TRBV29-1; j_gene: TRBJ2-6; d_gene: TRBD2; abundance: NA; CDR3nt: TGCAGCGTTGTCTTTGGGACTAGTGAGGCCAACGTCCTGACTTTC; CDR3aa: CSVVFGTSEANVLTF